This T cell receptor beta chain was recorded in a study of blood T cell repertoires in COVID-19 (TCRdb year 2020). For context, the study as a whole: Collaborator samples came from the United States, Italy and Spain and covered acute and convalescent phases of COVID-19. The material from the prospective study consisted of cDNA or gDNA derived from T cells, B-cell-depleted T cells, or PBMCs. Subjects who had been exposed to COVID-19, were actively infected with it, or had recovered from it provided the deeply sampled blood TCRbeta repertoires that made up the dataset. A freely available public database, intended as a resource for researchers studying the immune response to SARS-CoV-2, is where the repertoires were released. Samples came from the ongoing ImmuneRACE study (first 160 participants) plus 1,254 subjects from 6 global collaborators. The sample metadata nearly always contained a de-identified subject ID, COVID-19 status, age in years and sex. Where available, HLA class I and class II types were taken from metadata supplied by the sample provider and were not determined by assay-based typing.

The collaborating institutions used their own protocols to collect whole blood in K2EDTA tubes. For TCRbeta analysis, collaborator samples were shipped as frozen whole blood, as isolated PBMCs, or as DNA extracted from either sample type. CDR1 and CDR2, per the germline V gene, are LGHNT and FRNRAP. Including cysteine and phenylalanine, the CDR3 has 13 amino acids. The entry retains the CDR3 DNA only, 39 bases that are in frame from base 1. At the junction V is shortened by 6 bases and J by 0 bases, with 8 bases in between. General study outcomes and caveats: The quantity of clinical and demographic metadata differed by source and by participant and was supplied without curation.

TCRbeta CDR3 regions were amplified from genomic DNA by means of the immunoSEQ Assay, a bias-controlled multiplex PCR. Processing in the source paper ran as follows. Nucleated cell counts per sample were estimated from amplification of reference gene primers within the assay. To quantify the absolute abundance of each unique TCRbeta CDR3 rearrangement, sequence reads were collapsed and filtered. For each sample, productive Simpson clonality was calculated by taking the square root of Simpson's diversity index across productive rearrangements. TCRdb stores this immuneACCESS table with in-frame sequences only. Part of the clones is absent; in the studies checked, under half of the shortfall reflects unresolved V genes, and no reason is known for the rest. V, J and clone size reflect that table, while D and trimming were determined from the DNA. In all, the sample holds about 210,000 clones, and 70% to 90% of those were seen once. In total, the top ten clones hold 9.5% to 15% of the sample.

Regarding this clone: It has no known antigen specificity. Per-base qualities were not stored, and no clone one base away is much larger.

The sample consisted of peripheral blood. This sequence was found in a human donor in a cohort sampled during active COVID-19. The chain links TRBV12-5 with TRBJ1-2; perhaps TRBD1 is the D gene, with 6 bases matching. The nucleotide sequence is TGTGCTAGTGGCAGGGACACTAACTATGGCTACACCTTC. Translated, this gives CASGRDTNYGYTF.